This T cell receptor (beta chain) stems from a study of immune evolution from preneoplasia to lung adenocarcinoma. Turning to the study itself: HLA loss of heterozygosity: about 7% AIS, about 15% MIA, around 35% ADC, none AAH. Study findings and constraints: From normal lung to invasive adenocarcinoma, top clone frequencies appeared to decrease. Normal lung had highest clonality; later lesions appeared denser, more diverse.

Assay: immunoSEQ multiplex PCR; the TCRdb copy retains only in-frame clones and omits some. The sample includes thousands of clones, 85% to 90% of them seen just once. CDR3 length equals 13 residues. Trimming took 7 bases from V and 3 from J; bases not matched to a gene: 6. Germline loops: CDR1 SGHRS, CDR2 YFSETQ. Resections took place in Japan or China from about 2014 to 2018. Regarding this clone: Its specificity is not known.

The sample was FFPE atypical adenomatous hyperplasia tissue from the lung. Described subset: atypical adenomatous hyperplasia (AAH), lung preneoplasia. This sequence originates from a person aged 65 to 79 with lung adenocarcinoma. This chain uses TRBV5-1 with TRBJ2-5, with 7 bases matching TRBD1. The CDR3 is CASRTGDEETQYF. CDR3 nucleotide sequence: TGCGCCAGCCGTACAGGGGATGAAGAGACCCAGTACTTC.